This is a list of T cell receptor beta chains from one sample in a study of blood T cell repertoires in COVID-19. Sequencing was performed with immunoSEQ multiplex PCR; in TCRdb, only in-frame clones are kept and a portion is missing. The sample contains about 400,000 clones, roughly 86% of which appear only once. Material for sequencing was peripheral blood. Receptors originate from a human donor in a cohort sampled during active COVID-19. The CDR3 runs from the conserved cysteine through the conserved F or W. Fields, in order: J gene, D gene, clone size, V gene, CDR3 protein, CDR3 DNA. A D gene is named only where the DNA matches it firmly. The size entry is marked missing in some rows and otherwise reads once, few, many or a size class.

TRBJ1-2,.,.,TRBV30,CAWNGFSGYTF,TGTGCCTGGAACGGGTTCAGTGGCTACACCTTC
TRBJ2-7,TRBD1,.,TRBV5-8,CASSFYRDSYEQYF,TGTGCCAGCAGCTTCTACCGGGACAGCTACGAGCAGTACTTC
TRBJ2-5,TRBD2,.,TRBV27,CASSPLIPSGVGRETQYF,TGTGCCAGCAGCCCTTTGATTCCAAGCGGGGTCGGCAGGGAGACCCAGTACTTC
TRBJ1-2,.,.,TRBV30,CAWSVSSLGYGYTF,TGTGCCTGGAGTGTATCCTCTCTCGGGTATGGCTACACCTTC
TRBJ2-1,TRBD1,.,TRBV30,CAWIPGQGYNEQFF,TGTGCCTGGATTCCGGGACAGGGATACAATGAGCAGTTCTTC
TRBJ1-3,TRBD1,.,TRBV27,CASSTSGTGAGRGNTIYF,TGTGCCAGCAGTACCTCCGGGACAGGCGCGGGACGAGGAAACACCATATATTTT
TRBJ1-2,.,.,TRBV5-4,CASSLGGGYGYTF,TGTGCCAGCAGCCTGGGGGGCGGCTATGGCTACACCTTC
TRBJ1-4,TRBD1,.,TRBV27,CASSYDRVDEKLFF,TGTGCCAGCAGTTACGACAGGGTGGATGAAAAACTGTTTTTT
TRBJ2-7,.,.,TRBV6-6,CATGGGGYEQYF,TGTGCCACAGGAGGGGGCGGCTACGAGCAGTACTTC
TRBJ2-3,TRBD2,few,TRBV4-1,CASSPIAGEGDTQYF,TGCGCCAGCAGTCCCATAGCGGGGGAGGGAGATACGCAGTATTTT
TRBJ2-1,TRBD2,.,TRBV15,CATSRSTGTITYNEQFF,TGTGCCACCAGCAGGTCCACCGGGACTATAACCTACAATGAGCAGTTCTTC
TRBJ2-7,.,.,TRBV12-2,CASRHSEQYF,TGTGCAAGTCGCCATTCCGAGCAGTACTTC
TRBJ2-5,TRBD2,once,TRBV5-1,CASSLGIAGQSGETQYF,TGCGCCAGCAGCTTGGGAATAGCGGGGCAGTCCGGGGAGACCCAGTACTTC
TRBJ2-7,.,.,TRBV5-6,CASSFHYEQYF,TGTGCCAGCAGCTTCCATTACGAGCAGTACTTC
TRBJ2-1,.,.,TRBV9,CASSPEGARSVEQFF,TGTGCCAGCAGTCCGGAGGGGGCCCGGTCGGTTGAGCAGTTCTTC
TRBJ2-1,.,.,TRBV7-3,CASSLSIANEQFF,TGTGCCAGCAGCTTATCTATCGCCAATGAGCAGTTCTTC
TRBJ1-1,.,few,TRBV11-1,CASSLQGISEAFF,TGTGCCAGCAGCTTACAGGGAATCTCTGAAGCTTTCTTT